The 26 T cell receptor beta chains below all came from one sample that was sequenced in a study of blood T cell repertoires in COVID-19 (dated by TCRdb to between 2020 and 2021). Receptor amplification or capture employed the immunoSEQ multiplex PCR assay. TCRdb mirrors the immuneACCESS table, restricted to in-frame sequences. Some clones are absent from its copies; in checked studies, under half trace to an unresolved V gene, and the reason for the others is unknown. A total of 150,000 to 200,000 clones appear in this sample, more than 85% of them only once. Roughly 0.95% of the sample rests with the top ten. Source material: peripheral blood. Receptors originate from a young man with acute or convalescent COVID-19.

The V and J genes are TRBV5-6 and TRBJ1-5, with TRBD1 as a possible D gene (5 bases). This CDR3 is 16 amino acids long. From germline, CDR1 is SGHDT and CDR2 YYEEEE. Trimming removed 1 base at V and 4 bases at J, with 15 bases between. The CDR3 nucleotides are TGTGCCAGCAGCTTGCAGGGAAGGGCTAGGAATCAGCCCCAGCATTTT. Protein: CASSLQGRARNQPQHF.

This clone was detected once. V and J are TRBV11-2 and TRBJ1-5; 11 bases match TRBD1. This CDR3 spans 18 amino acids. Germline V CDR1 and CDR2: SGHAT, FQNNGV. The junction had 6 bases not matched to a gene; V was cut back by 1 base and J by 1 base. The CDR3 is CASSLGTGGSGSNQPQHF. The CDR3 coding sequence is TGTGCCAGCAGCTTAGGGACAGGGGGCTCTGGCAGCAATCAGCCCCAGCATTTT. The entire variable domain, with the rest obtained from reference TRBV11-2 and TRBJ1-5, is as follows: EAGVAQSPRYKIIEKRQSVAFWCNPISGHATLYWYQQILGQGPKLLIQFQNNGVVDDSQLPKDRFSAERLKGVDSTLKIQPAKLEDSAVYLCASSLGTGGSGSNQPQHFGDGTRLSIL.

The rearrangement links TRBV7-2 to TRBJ2-7, with 7 positions matching TRBD1. Germline CDR1 SGHTA, CDR2 FQGNSA. The V gene end was trimmed by 1 base and the J gene end by 4 bases; junction bases not matched to a gene: 4. This CDR3 has 14 residues. In nucleotides, the CDR3 is TGTGCCAGCAGCTTAGAGACAGGGAAGTACGAGCAGTACGTC. Amino acid sequence: CASSLETGKYEQYV.

This clone has just one count. This CDR3 reads CASSLVQSSYNEQFF. DNA for the CDR3: TGCGCCAGCAGCTTGGTACAGAGCTCCTACAATGAGCAGTTCTTC. The chain recombines TRBV5-1 with TRBJ2-1; D gene unclear. The CDR3 is 15 residues long. From germline, CDR1 is SGHRS and CDR2 YFSETQ. V lost 0 bases to trimming and J lost 0 bases, with 7 bases between them.

The chain uses TRBV19 and TRBJ1-1, with 7 bases identical to TRBD1. V dropped 6 bases and J dropped 8; count of bases not matched to a gene: 3. CDR1 and CDR2 from the germline V gene are LNHDA and SQIVND (reference sequence). The CDR3 loop spans 11 amino acids. CDR3 residues: CASRMDREAFF. The DNA for the CDR3 is TGTGCCAGTAGGATGGACAGGGAAGCTTTCTTT.

This clone has a handful of counts. The chain has TRBV27 and TRBJ1-5; 9 nucleotides match TRBD1. Trimming at V came to 5 bases and at J to 3 bases, leaving 2 bases not matched to a gene. From germline, CDR1 is MNHEY and CDR2 SMNVEV (reference sequence). The CDR3 contains 14 residues. The CDR3 region is CASSNRGLNQPQHF. CDR3 DNA: TGTGCCAGCAGTAACAGGGGGCTCAATCAGCCCCAGCATTTT.

A single count supports this clone. V and J are TRBV30 and TRBJ1-2; 12 bases line up with TRBD1. The V gene end was trimmed by 6 bases and the J gene end by 6 bases; junction bases not matched to a gene: 8. Looked up from germline, CDR1 is GTSNPN and CDR2 is SVGIG (reference sequence). The length of the CDR3 is 14 residues. Here the CDR3 reads CACTKGQGADGYTF. The CDR3 bases are TGTGCCTGCACAAAGGGACAGGGGGCGGATGGCTACACCTTC.

This chain joins TRBV27 and TRBJ1-5; 9 bases align to TRBD1. The CDR3 contains 14 residues. The germline V gene encodes CDR1 MNHEY and CDR2 SMNVEV (reference sequence). V lost 5 bases, J lost 3 bases, and 2 bases stayed unmatched. The CDR3 coding sequence is TGTGCCAGCAGTAACAGGGGGCACAATCAGCCCCAGCATTTT. Translated, it gives CASSNRGHNQPQHF.

The rearrangement links TRBV25-1 to TRBJ2-2, with no clear D. This CDR3 spans 12 amino acids. The V gene lost 6 bases and the J gene lost 1 base, with 3 bases spanning the gap. Germline-derived CDR1 and CDR2 are MGHDK and SYGVNS. The CDR3 sequence: CASRQNTGELFF. DNA for the CDR3: TGTGCCAGCAGACAGAACACCGGGGAGCTGTTTTTT.

This clone was seen a handful of times. The chain recombines TRBV25-1 with TRBJ1-3; 7 bases match TRBD1. V trimming: 5 bases; J trimming: 0 bases; junction bases outside the gene matches: 4. The length of the CDR3 is 15 residues. Germline values: CDR1 MGHDK, CDR2 SYGVNS. CDR3 region: CASSPTGASGNTIYF. The CDR3 DNA reads TGTGCCAGCAGTCCTACAGGGGCCTCTGGAAACACCATATATTTT.

Here the CDR3 reads CASSPGHGNTGELFF. The CDR3 DNA reads TGTGCCAGCAGCCCCGGACACGGGAACACCGGGGAGCTGTTTTTT. The chain employs TRBV9 and TRBJ2-2; a possible D gene is TRBD1 (5 bases). Trimming left V 4 bases short and J 1 base short, with 11 bases between. The CDR3 contains 15 residues. The germline CDR1 and CDR2 sequences are SGDLS and YYNGEE. Full variable domain (remainder filled in from reference TRBV9 and TRBJ2-2): DSGVTQTPKHLITATGQRVTLRCSPRSGDLSVYWYQQSLDQGLQFLIQYYNGEERAKGNILERFSAQQFPDLHSELNLSSLELGDSALYFCASSPGHGNTGELFFGEGSRLTVL.

CDR3 in amino acids: CASRTGTNTGELFF. As DNA, the CDR3 is TGTGCCAGCAGGACAGGAACGAACACCGGGGAGCTGTTTTTT. The rearrangement joins TRBV5-8 to TRBJ2-2; a possible D gene is TRBD1 (6 bases). Trimming took off 5 bases at V and 0 bases at J, with 8 bases between the two ends. Germline V gene data show CDR1 as SGHTS and CDR2 as YDEGEE. CDR3 size: 14 residues.

The rearrangement links TRBV5-1 to TRBJ1-6; D is undetermined. The V gene's germline CDR1 is SGHRS and CDR2 YFSETQ. This CDR3 is 15 amino acids long. V was pared by 0 bases and J by 2 bases, with 6 bases between. The CDR3 region has the DNA TGCGCCAGCAGCTTGGACAGCCCCTATAATTCACCCCTCCACTTT. Protein sequence: CASSLDSPYNSPLHF.

The rearrangement links TRBV5-1 to TRBJ2-5, with D unresolved. Looked up from germline, CDR1 is SGHRS and CDR2 is YFSETQ. The CDR3 sequence is 13 residues long. Trimming shortened V by 0 bases and J by 4 bases, and 7 bases separated the two germline ends. The CDR3 sequence: CASSLAAGETQYF. DNA for the CDR3: TGCGCCAGCAGCTTGGCCGCCGGAGAGACCCAGTACTTC.

The chain uses TRBV9 and TRBJ1-2; 10 positions match TRBD1. CDR1 and CDR2 from the germline V gene are SGDLS and YYNGEE. V lost 0 bases and J lost 3; bases outside the gene matches: 2. This CDR3 comprises 15 residues. As DNA, the CDR3 is TGTGCCAGCAGCGTAGGGGACAGGGGTTACTATGGCTACACCTTC. Protein product: CASSVGDRGYYGYTF.

The V gene is TRBV25-1, the J gene TRBJ1-6, with 7 bases that match TRBD1. The CDR3 length is 13 residues. Germline CDR1 and CDR2: MGHDK and SYGVNS. V shed 8 bases, J shed 7 bases, and the junction held 5 bases outside the gene matches. This chain's CDR3 is CASVDRVNSPLHF. DNA of the CDR3: TGTGCCAGCGTCGACAGGGTCAATTCACCCCTCCACTTT.

The rearrangement uses TRBV12-5 and TRBJ1-1; D is perhaps TRBD1 (5 bases). Per the germline V gene, CDR1 is LGHNT and CDR2 is FRNRAP. This CDR3 is built from 15 residues. V lost 3 bases and J 3 bases, leaving 14 bases between the germline ends. CDR3 in amino acids: CASGLGADPHTEAFF. The CDR3 region has the DNA TGTGCTAGTGGTTTAGGGGCGGATCCCCACACTGAAGCTTTCTTT.

This clone occurred once. The rearrangement joins TRBV19 to TRBJ1-5, with 8 bases identical to TRBD1. This CDR3 has 15 amino acids. J gave up 2 bases and V 3 bases, and 3 bases lay outside the gene matches. Germline V gives CDR1 LNHDA, CDR2 SQIVND (reference sequence). The CDR3 coding sequence is TGTGCCAGTAGTATTGAGACAGGGGGCAATCAGCCCCAGCATTTT. Its translation: CASSIETGGNQPQHF.

The chain uses TRBV18 and TRBJ1-1; D is undetermined. Trimming removed 2 bases from V and 6 bases from J, with 13 bases in between. Germline CDR1 and CDR2: KGHSH and LQKENI. The CDR3 is 14 amino acids. The CDR3 reads CASSPRGPGAEAFF. Here the CDR3 DNA reads TGTGCCAGCTCACCAAGAGGGCCGGGCGCTGAAGCTTTCTTT.

The chain employs TRBV27 and TRBJ1-2; a possible D gene is TRBD1 (5 bases). With 6 bases removed from V and 5 bases from J, the gap between germline ends came to 16 bases. The CDR3 contains 14 residues. Germline values: CDR1 MNHEY, CDR2 SMNVEV (reference sequence). The CDR3 is CASSSERGTYGYTF. The DNA of the CDR3 is TGTGCCAGCAGCAGCGAAAGGGGAACTTATGGCTACACCTTC.

The chain carries TRBV7-9 and TRBJ2-3, with TRBD1 matching 8 bases. The CDR3 is made up of 15 amino acids. The germline V gene encodes CDR1 SEHNR and CDR2 FQNEAQ (reference sequence). V shed 5 bases and J 1 base; nucleotides not matched to a gene: 5. The CDR3 reads CASSHRGWGTDTQYF. The CDR3 nucleotides are TGTGCCAGCAGCCACAGGGGGTGGGGCACAGATACGCAGTATTTT.

V is TRBV7-9 and J is TRBJ1-4; 8 positions agree with TRBD1. The CDR3 totals 12 residues. The germline CDR1 and CDR2 sequences are SEHNR and FQNEAQ (reference sequence). After removal of 8 bases from V and 7 bases from J, the junction contained 3 bases not matched to a gene. The CDR3 loop reads CASQGTGEKLFF. The DNA for the CDR3 is TGTGCCAGCCAAGGGACAGGTGAAAAACTGTTTTTT.

This clone was seen more than once but under ten times. The chain joins TRBV5-4 to TRBJ1-3; D call uncertain. This CDR3 comprises 16 residues. Trimming cost V 1 base and J 4 bases, with 15 bases left between them. Germline-derived CDR1 and CDR2 are SGHNT and YYREEE (reference sequence). CDR3 protein: CASSLSTRNVGNTIYF. The CDR3 DNA reads TGTGCCAGCAGCTTGTCGACTCGGAACGTCGGAAACACCATATATTTT.

J is TRBJ1-4 and V is TRBV5-5; D is uncertain. CDR3 length equals 15 residues. V lost 1 base and J 8 bases, leaving 15 bases between the germline ends. Per the germline V gene, CDR1 is SGHKS and CDR2 is YYEKEE (reference sequence). As DNA, the CDR3 is TGTGCCAGCAGCTTGCTAATCGCTTTTAAAGAAAAACTGTTTTTT. Protein sequence: CASSLLIAFKEKLFF. Filled out from reference TRBV5-5 and TRBJ1-4, the complete variable domain reads DAGVTQSPTHLIKTRGQQVTLRCSPISGHKSVSWYQQVLGQGPQFIFQYYEKEERGRGNFPDRFSARQFPNYSSELNVNALLLGDSALYLCASSLLIAFKEKLFFGSGTQLSVL.

This sequence joins TRBV7-9 and TRBJ2-7, with D possibly TRBD1 on 6 matching bases. V dropped 5 bases and J dropped 5 bases, with 16 bases sitting between them. Germline CDR1 is SEHNR and CDR2 is FQNEAQ (reference sequence). This CDR3 is built from 14 residues. CDR3 DNA: TGTGCCAGCAGCCTCGACAGGCCCACAGACGAGCAGTACTTC. Translating gives CASSLDRPTDEQYF.

The rearrangement joins TRBV7-2 to TRBJ1-6; 7 nucleotides agree with TRBD1. This CDR3 spans 14 amino acids. Trimming at V came to 5 bases and at J to 6 bases, leaving 4 bases not matched to a gene. Germline loops: CDR1 SGHTA, CDR2 FQGNSA. The CDR3 here is CASSQGGFNSPLHF. CDR3 nucleotides: TGTGCCAGCAGCCAAGGGGGCTTTAATTCACCCCTCCACTTT.